Below are 15 T cell receptor beta chains sequenced from a single sample in a study of blood T cells in healthy people across ages. A J-beta primer mix and a sample-barcoded 5' primer were used in a second PCR of roughly 7 to 12 cycles. TCRdb fed the 5' RACE reads into MiXCR, producing one record per CDR3 protein. The sample includes approximately 810,000 distinct CDR3 sequences, 25% to 35% of them seen just once. The sample was blood. Receptors were obtained from a woman of 80 years or more in good health.

Remarks on this clonotype: At one boundary the junction diverges from the germline segment, which might be a read error. The chain couples TRBV7-2 to TRBJ2-3; 15 positions agree with TRBD2. Germline CDR1 and CDR2: SGHTA and FQGNSA. This CDR3 has 19 residues. The CDR3 loop reads CTSSLASGTSGGFTDTHYF. CDR3 nucleotide sequence: TGTACCAGCAGCTTAGCATCAGGGACTAGCGGGGGGTTCACAGATACGCACTATTTT.

This clonotype showed up many times. The chain links TRBV7-2 to TRBJ2-1; 8 nucleotides match TRBD1. Per the germline V gene, CDR1 is SGHTA and CDR2 is FQGNSA. The CDR3 sequence is 13 residues long. Germline trimming cut 6 bases from V and 9 bases from J; bases unmatched to any gene: 7. The CDR3 protein is CASSGQGPGEQFF. DNA of the CDR3: TGTGCCAGCAGTGGACAGGGTCCGGGTGAGCAGTTCTTC.

This clonotype was counted a few times. V is TRBV3-1 and J is TRBJ1-5; D gene uncertain. Per the germline V gene, CDR1 is LGHDT and CDR2 is YNNKEL (reference sequence). V gave up 2 bases and J gave up 6 bases, with 8 bases separating them. The length of the CDR3 is 13 residues. CDR3 protein: CASSQYGFQPQHF. In DNA form, the CDR3 reads TGTGCCAGCAGCCAATATGGCTTTCAGCCCCAGCATTTT.

This clonotype is a singleton in its sample. The chain is built from TRBV7-2 and TRBJ2-7; D not certain. CDR1 SGHTA and CDR2 FQGNSA come from the germline V gene. The length of the CDR3 is 13 residues. Trimming cost V 6 bases and J 0 bases, with 9 bases left between them. In DNA, the CDR3 is TGTGCCAGCAGTGAGCTGATCTCCTACGAGCAGTACTTC. Protein sequence: CASSELISYEQYF.

This clonotype has more than one count but fewer than ten. V is TRBV7-2 and J is TRBJ1-1; D might be TRBD1 (6 bases). The germline V and J ends were trimmed by 3 bases and 0 bases, with 17 bases remaining between them. The germline V gene encodes CDR1 SGHTA and CDR2 FQGNSA. The CDR3 is made up of 17 amino acids. Written as DNA, the CDR3 is TGTGCCAGCAGCTTGGGGGGGCAGTGGACCATGAACACTGAAGCTTTCTTT. It specifies CASSLGGQWTMNTEAFF.

The chain recombines TRBV6-2 or TRBV6-3 with TRBJ1-4, with no clear D. The length of the CDR3 is 15 residues. Germline V gene sequence: CDR1 MNHEY, CDR2 SVGEGT. V lost 8 bases and J 0 bases, leaving 13 bases between the germline ends. The CDR3 loop is CASQPLGSTNEKLFF. The CDR3 DNA reads TGTGCCAGCCAACCTCTCGGATCAACTAATGAAAAACTGTTTTTT.

This clonotype was recorded a few times. The chain has TRBV27 and TRBJ1-2; D uncertain. Between the trimmed V and J ends, which lost 6 bases and 3 bases, there was a span of 8 bases. Germline CDR1 reads MNHEY; CDR2 reads SMNVEV (reference sequence). This CDR3 spans 12 amino acids. The CDR3 DNA is TGTGCCAGCAGCTCATTGGACTATGGCTACACCTTC. As protein: CASSSLDYGYTF.

This clonotype was recorded at least ten times. This chain uses TRBV25-1 with TRBJ2-3; perhaps TRBD1 as D (6 bases). The germline V and J ends were trimmed by 4 bases and 2 bases, with 13 bases remaining between them. The CDR3 sequence is 15 residues long. CDR1 is MGHDK and CDR2 is SYGVNS in the germline V gene. For the CDR3, the DNA is TGTGCCAGCAGTGTAAACAGGGTACACACAGATACGCAGTATTTT. Protein sequence: CASSVNRVHTDTQYF.

In the case of this clonotype: A much bigger clone sits one base away, suggesting this may be a read error. This chain uses TRBV12-3 or TRBV12-4 with TRBJ1-1; 7 nucleotides match TRBD1. Trimming cost V 8 bases and J 4 bases; bases outside gene matches: 7. The CDR3 loop spans 13 amino acids. CDR3 coding DNA: TGTGCCAGCGGGGATTCAGGGGGCACTGAAGCTTTCTTT. Translation: CASGDSGGTEAFF.

This clonotype occurred many times. The rearrangement uses TRBV5-5 and TRBJ2-5, with 8 bases aligning to TRBD1. With 8 bases clipped from V and 2 bases from J, the junction kept 5 bases outside the gene matches. Per germline, CDR1 SGHKS and CDR2 YYEKEE (reference sequence). The CDR3 sequence is 13 residues long. The CDR3 loop is CASRTGTQETQYF. The CDR3 nucleotides are TGTGCCAGTCGGACAGGGACACAAGAGACCCAGTACTTC.

There are many counts of this clonotype. The CDR3, as DNA: TGTGCCATCAGTGATTCCCCCCCAACCGGGCAGTACTTC. The encoded protein is CAISDSPPTGQYF. The chain joins TRBV10-3 to TRBJ2-7; no firm D call. This CDR3 is 13 amino acids long. Germline CDR1 is ENHRY and CDR2 is SYGVKD. Trimming shortened V by 3 bases and J by 9 bases, and 15 bases separated the two germline ends.

On this clonotype itself: The junction and the germline gene differ at one end; a read error may be behind it. The J gene is TRBJ2-7, the V gene TRBV13; D ambiguous. Germline values: CDR1 PRHDT, CDR2 FYEKMQ (reference sequence). The CDR3 consists of 12 residues. This CDR3 is CASCLYTYEQYF. The CDR3 DNA is TGTGCCAGCTGCTTATATACATACGAGCAGTACTTC. Based on the CDR3 plus reference TRBV13 and TRBJ2-7, the full variable domain is AAGVIQSPRHLIKEKRETATLKCYPIPRHDTVYWYQQGPGQDPQFLISFYEKMQSDKGSIPDRFSAQQFSDYHSELNMSSLELGDSALYFCASCLYTYEQYFGPGTRLTVT.

This chain connects TRBV9 to TRBJ1-1; D might be TRBD1 (5 bases). V lost 0 bases, J lost 6 bases, and 15 bases lay in between. This CDR3 is built from 15 residues. Germline assignment: CDR1 SGDLS and CDR2 YYNGEE. The CDR3, as DNA: TGTGCCAGCAGCGTAGATGGTGTTGGGGGGTCTGAAGCTTTCTTT. Its protein is CASSVDGVGGSEAFF.

This clonotype was found a few times. One end of the junction does not line up with germline, which may come from a read error. This chain links TRBV5-8 with TRBJ1-2, with 10 bases identical to TRBD1. From germline, CDR1 is SGHTS and CDR2 YDEGEE. This CDR3 comprises 14 residues. CDR3 in DNA: TGTGCCGGCAGCTTGGACAGGGGGAAGGGTGGCTACACCTTC. It specifies CAGSLDRGKGGYTF.

There are a few counts of this clonotype. The V and J genes are TRBV4-2 and TRBJ1-4; D possibly corresponds to TRBD1 (6 bases). The CDR3 runs 16 residues. Trimming pared 0 bases from V and 2 bases from J, leaving 10 bases between. In germline, CDR1 is LGHNA, CDR2 YNFKEQ. CDR3 in DNA: TGTGCCAGCAGCCAAGATCCAGGACAGACTAATGAAAAACTGTTTTTT. Its protein is CASSQDPGQTNEKLFF.